A single T cell receptor beta chain is shown here with its context. Its specificity is unknown. CDR1 and CDR2 (germline): LNHDA, SQIVND (reference sequence). V lost 7 bases and J lost 4, with 19 bases in between. The length of the CDR3 is 15 residues. The data belong to a study of OX40 agonist ivuxolimab in advanced cancers. About the research overall: Patients undergoing dose escalation presented with hepatocellular carcinoma, melanoma, renal cell or head and neck cancer. Whole-study findings and limits: Also showing low normalized T-cell clonal expansion were some of the nonresponders. Low clonal expansion, among the lowest seen, marked partial responders at 0.1-3.0 mg/kg.

TCRdb's table, derived via immunoSEQ multiplex PCR, lists solely in-frame clones and lacks some. The table has about 76,000 clones, approximately 86% seen once; the top ten hold just over 2.5%. The receptor's source is an adult with an advanced solid tumor such as melanoma, head and neck, liver or kidney cancer. The input for sequencing was CD4+ or CD8+ T cells sorted from blood, taken in a trial of the OX40 agonist ivuxolimab. The genes are TRBV19 and TRBJ1-1; D call uncertain. The CDR3 DNA follows: TGTGCCAGTACCTTGGAGGGTTTAACGGGCACTGAAGCTTTCTTT. The encoded protein is CASTLEGLTGTEAFF.